These 27 T cell receptor beta chains share one sample of origin, sequenced in a study of glioma-infiltrating T cells (TCRdb year 2016). Sequencing took place on an Illumina MiSeq. TCR alpha and beta CDR3 regions were amplified with the iRepertoire nested amplicon-rescue multiplex PCR (arm-PCR) platform from RNA. Through fastp at Q25 and MiXCR, TCRdb rebuilt clones from the public reads, retaining in-frame beta chains. Merged by CDR3 protein, the rows form single entries marked with the most common genes and DNA. For this sample there are roughly 100,000 distinct CDR3 sequences; 29% appear just once. Of the sample, around 40% falls within the top ten clones. Sequenced input: glioma tissue, nonneoplastic brain tissue, or PBMCs (not recorded which). These receptors all stem from a human donor with low-grade glioma or glioblastoma, undergoing nonglioma brain surgery, or in good health (not recorded which).

This clonotype was recorded many times. This rearrangement joins TRBV27 to TRBJ1-4, with D tentatively TRBD1 (5 bases). The CDR3 runs 14 residues. Per the germline V gene, CDR1 is MNHEY and CDR2 is SMNVEV (reference sequence). V lost 2 bases, J lost 1 base, and 5 bases lay in between. The CDR3 loop is CASSLQGTNEKLFF. The CDR3 bases are TGTGCCAGCAGTTTACAGGGAACTAATGAAAAACTGTTTTTT.

This clonotype was picked up many times. The rearrangement joins TRBV20-1 to TRBJ1-2; D not resolved. The CDR3 has 14 amino acids. The germline gives CDR1 DFQATT, CDR2 SNEGSKA (reference sequence). Deletions cut 5 bases from V and 5 bases from J, with 18 bases between. The CDR3 here is CSAPKAEFGYGYTF. The DNA for the CDR3 is TGCAGTGCTCCAAAGGCCGAGTTTGGGTATGGCTACACCTTC.

The chain couples TRBV6-4 to TRBJ2-2; D gene ambiguous. CDR1 and CDR2 (germline): MRHNA, SNTAGT. V lost 3 bases and J 8 bases, leaving 13 bases between the germline ends. CDR3 length: 14 residues. The CDR3 spells CASSEMVLSGELFF. In nucleotides, the CDR3 is TGTGCCAGCAGTGAAATGGTTTTATCTGGGGAGCTGTTTTTT.

This clonotype was detected many times. V gene TRBV4-1 combines with J gene TRBJ2-5; D is unclear. There are 16 residues in the CDR3. V lost 1 base and J 1 base, leaving 13 bases between the germline ends. The germline gives CDR1 MGHRA, CDR2 YSYEKL. CDR3 DNA sequence: TGCGCCAGCAGCCAAGGGCGTATCAGTATCCAAGAGACCCAGTACTTC. Translation gives CASSQGRISIQETQYF.

This clonotype was counted a few times. The chain has TRBV12-3 or TRBV12-4 and TRBJ2-7; D unclear. V dropped 3 bases and J dropped 2 bases, with 5 bases sitting between them. This CDR3 region has 12 residues. The DNA for the CDR3 is TGTGCCAGCAGTTTCGTTGCCTACGAGCAGTACTTC. It encodes CASSFVAYEQYF.

This clonotype was counted a few times. The J gene is TRBJ1-2, the V gene TRBV7-9; no clear D gene. Looked up from germline, CDR1 is SEHNR and CDR2 is FQNEAQ (reference sequence). The V and J ends lost 1 base and 8 bases respectively, with 11 bases between them. The CDR3 totals 13 residues. The CDR3 loop reads CASSLGMQTGYTF. The CDR3 region has the DNA TGTGCCAGCAGCTTAGGGATGCAGACCGGCTACACCTTC.

Concerning this clonotype: The CDR3 does not close with the conserved phenylalanine or tryptophan, likely indicating a read error. V usage is TRBV28 and J usage is TRBJ1-5, with D hard to call. Germline loops: CDR1 MDHEN, CDR2 SYDVKM. The CDR3 has 13 amino acids. The CDR3 spells CASSFGSNQPQHS. The CDR3, as DNA: TGTGCTAGCAGTTTTGGCAGCAATCAGCCCCAGCATTCT.

In its sample, this clonotype was seen many times. The rearrangement joins TRBV6-1 to TRBJ1-1, with D perhaps TRBD1 (5 bases). Germline V gene lookup returns CDR1 MNHNS and CDR2 SASEGT. Trimming removed 4 bases from V and 2 bases from J, with 11 bases in between. CDR3 length: 14 residues. The CDR3: CASSGWTLNTEAFF. In nucleotides, the CDR3 is TGTGCCAGCAGTGGATGGACACTCAACACTGAAGCTTTCTTT.

The chain uses TRBV19 and TRBJ1-3; D unresolved. The CDR3 extends over 15 amino acids. Trimming stripped 5 bases from V and 0 bases from J, with 11 bases between. Germline V gene data show CDR1 as LNHDA and CDR2 as SQIVND (reference sequence). CDR3 nucleotides: TGTGCCAGTAGTGACGGCCCCAGCTCTGGAAACACCATATATTTT. This translates into CASSDGPSSGNTIYF.

This clonotype was detected many times. The gene calls are TRBV19 and TRBJ1-5, with D hard to call. V gave up 7 bases and J gave up 4 bases, with 11 bases separating them. Germline CDR1 LNHDA, CDR2 SQIVND (reference sequence). CDR3 size: 13 residues. The CDR3 here is CASTGSTNQPQHF. Written as DNA, the CDR3 is TGTGCCAGTACGGGCAGCACTAATCAGCCCCAGCATTTT.

Of note for this clonotype: A much bigger clone sits one base away, suggesting this may be a read error. The CDR3 coding sequence is TGTGCCAGCAGTTGGGGGACAGGATGGTACGAGAAGTACTTC. Amino acids: CASSWGTGWYEKYF. The chain employs TRBV6-9 and TRBJ2-7, with 8 bases aligning to TRBD1. Germline CDR1 MNHGY, CDR2 SVAAGI. The CDR3 spans 14 residues.

The CDR3 DNA reads as TGCGCCAGCAGCAGCACTAGTTTTACAGCAGATACGCAGTATTTT. Translated, it gives CASSSTSFTADTQYF. The chain is built from TRBV5-1 and TRBJ2-3, with D tentatively TRBD2 (5 bases). The germline V gene has CDR1 SGHRS and CDR2 YFSETQ. This CDR3 spans 15 amino acids. The V and J ends lost 4 bases and 4 bases respectively, with 16 bases between them. Combining the CDR3 with reference TRBV5-1 and TRBJ2-3 gives the whole variable domain KAGVTQTPRYLIKTRGQQVTLSCSPISGHRSVSWYQQTPGQGLQFLFEYFSETQRNKGNFPGRFSGRQFSNSRSEMNVSTLELGDSALYLCASSSTSFTADTQYFGPGTRLTVL.

This clonotype was recorded many times. The chain combines TRBV7-2 with TRBJ2-2; the match to TRBD1 covers 7 bases. The CDR3 spans 17 residues. Germline V lookup: CDR1 SGHTA, CDR2 FQGNSA. V gave up 5 bases and J gave up 1 base; unmatched junction bases: 10. CDR3 in amino acids: CASSPRGGQMNTGELFF. The CDR3 DNA reads as TGTGCCAGCAGCCCTCGTGGGGGACAGATGAACACCGGGGAGCTGTTTTTT.

Details on this clonotype: Being one base from a much bigger clone, this may be a read error. The rearrangement uses TRBV28 and TRBJ1-5; possible D gene TRBD1, 6 bases. Trimming took 5 bases from V and 4 from J, leaving 12 bases between them. Germline loops: CDR1 MDHEN, CDR2 SYDVKM. The CDR3 length is 14 residues. The DNA for the CDR3 is TGTGCCAGCAGTCAGGACAGCTTGAATCAGCCCCAGCATTTT. Protein sequence: CASSQDSLNQPQHF.

This clonotype has at least ten counts. V and J are TRBV6-1 and TRBJ1-5; the D is unclear. CDR1 and CDR2 from the germline V gene are MNHNS and SASEGT. Trimming pared 5 bases from V and 2 bases from J, leaving 10 bases between. The CDR3 covers 14 residues. The CDR3 is CASSFRYGNQPQHF. The CDR3 coding sequence is TGTGCCAGCAGTTTCAGATATGGCAATCAGCCCCAGCATTTT.

The genes are TRBV12-3 or TRBV12-4 and TRBJ2-1, with D perhaps TRBD1 (5 bases). V was shortened by 3 bases and J by 0 bases, with 12 bases between the two germline ends. The CDR3 runs to 16 residues. The CDR3 DNA is TGTGCCAGCAGTTTTAGGGGCCAAAGCTCCTACAATGAGCAGTTCTTC. Translation gives CASSFRGQSSYNEQFF.

Comment on this clonotype: Its ends do not fully match the called genes, so a read error is possible. This chain connects TRBV7-2 to TRBJ2-3; D remains ambiguous. The CDR3 is 14 residues long. In germline, CDR1 is SGHTA, CDR2 FQGNSA. CDR3 coding DNA: TGTGCCAGCAGCTTAGGGATGTACACATATACGCATTATTTT. Residues: CASSLGMYTYTHYF.

This clonotype was recorded many times. In nucleotides, the CDR3 is TGTGCCACCAGCAGAGTAACAGGGGGCTCGGGCAATCAGCCCCAGCATTTT. Its protein product is CATSRVTGGSGNQPQHF. This rearrangement joins TRBV15 to TRBJ1-5; 9 bases match TRBD1. V shed 1 base, J shed 2 bases, and the junction held 6 bases outside the gene matches. This CDR3 contains 17 residues. The germline V gene encodes CDR1 LNHNV and CDR2 YYDKDF (reference sequence).

This clonotype was detected ten times or more. This chain uses TRBV28 with TRBJ2-5; either TRBD1 or TRBD2 may fit D (5 bases each). CDR3 length: 13 amino acids. The V gene lost 5 bases and the J gene lost 3 bases, with 10 bases spanning the gap. Looked up from germline, CDR1 is MDHEN and CDR2 is SYDVKM. The CDR3 nucleotides read TGTGCCAGCAGTGAGGGGCAAAAAGAGACCCAGTACTTC. Its protein is CASSEGQKETQYF.

As regards this clonotype: The CDR3 ends on some other residue instead of the conserved phenylalanine or tryptophan, so this is likely a read error. This chain links TRBV15 with TRBJ2-1; D unclear. The CDR3 has 15 residues. Germline-derived CDR1 and CDR2 are LNHNV and YYDKDF (reference sequence). CDR3 sequence: CATSRARSSYSEQFL. CDR3 DNA sequence: TGTGCCACCAGCAGAGCCCGAAGCTCCTACAGTGAGCAGTTCCTC.

With regard to this clonotype: This may come from a read error, since a much larger clone is one base off. This sequence joins TRBV6-5 and TRBJ2-1, with 10 bases lining up with TRBD1. CDR1 is MNHEY, CDR2 SVGAGI, per germline. The length of the CDR3 is 15 residues. The CDR3 loop is CASSTGTGAYNKQFF. CDR3 bases: TGTGCCAGCTCTACCGGGACAGGGGCTTACAATAAGCAGTTCTTC.

The chain recombines TRBV30 with TRBJ2-7; no definite D call. CDR3 length: 12 amino acids. The germline V gene encodes CDR1 GTSNPN and CDR2 SVGIG (reference sequence). V was shortened by 3 bases and J by 3 bases, with 9 bases between the two germline ends. In nucleotides, the CDR3 is TGTGCCTGGAGGGTAGGAGACTACGAGCAGTACTTC. This translates into CAWRVGDYEQYF. Full variable domain (missing parts from reference TRBV30 and TRBJ2-7): SQTIHQWPATLVQPVGSPLSLECTVEGTSNPNLYWYRQAAGRGLQLLFYSVGIGQISSEVPQNLSASRPQDRQFILSSKKLLLSDSGFYLCAWRVGDYEQYFGPGTRLTVT.

In its sample, this clonotype was seen once. A clone one base away is much larger, so this may be a read error. CDR3 region: CASSTGTGGFGEKLFF. CDR3 coding DNA: TGTGCCAGCAGCACCGGGACAGGGGGCTTCGGTGAAAAACTGTTTTTT. The V call is TRBV28, the J call TRBJ1-4, with 12 nucleotides matching TRBD1. Germline V CDR1 and CDR2: MDHEN, SYDVKM. Trimming at V came to 6 bases and at J to 7 bases, leaving 9 bases not matched to a gene. The CDR3 has 16 amino acids.

V is TRBV6-1 and J is TRBJ2-1; maybe TRBD1 (5 bases). Germline loops: CDR1 MNHNS, CDR2 SASEGT. The CDR3 extends over 16 amino acids. The V and J ends lost 7 bases and 0 bases respectively, with 16 bases between them. CDR3 amino acids: CASNRQPPPSYNEQFF. In nucleotides, the CDR3 is TGTGCCAGCAACCGACAGCCGCCTCCCTCCTACAATGAGCAGTTCTTC.

A few counts support this clonotype. V gene TRBV6-1 combines with J gene TRBJ1-6; D gene uncertain. V lost 6 bases and J lost 4, with 16 bases in between. The CDR3 is 16 residues long. Germline V gives CDR1 MNHNS, CDR2 SASEGT. The CDR3 DNA reads TGTGCCAGCAGCCTAGCGTCGTTGGAATATAATTCACCCCTCCACTTT. Its protein is CASSLASLEYNSPLHF.

This clonotype was counted ten times or more. This chain links TRBV24-1 with TRBJ2-5, with 7 nucleotides matching TRBD1. V lost 3 bases and J lost 7; bases outside the gene matches: 4. There are 13 residues in the CDR3. In germline, CDR1 is KGHDR, CDR2 SFDVKD. The CDR3 nucleotides are TGTGCCACCAGTGATGCGACAGGGACGACCCAGTACTTC. Amino acids: CATSDATGTTQYF.

The V and J genes are TRBV7-2 and TRBJ2-2, with D perhaps matching TRBD2 (5 bases). Germline-derived CDR1 and CDR2 are SGHTA and FQGNSA. The germline V and J ends were trimmed by 3 bases and 5 bases, with 13 bases remaining between them. The CDR3 has 15 amino acids. The CDR3 sequence: CASSFSTRYTGELFF. The DNA of the CDR3 is TGTGCCAGCAGCTTTTCAACTAGATATACCGGGGAGCTGTTTTTT.